The 29 T cell receptor beta chains below all came from one sample that was sequenced in a study of OX40 agonist ivuxolimab in advanced cancers. Sequenced by immunoSEQ multiplex PCR; TCRdb stores in-frame clones only, minus some. The sample records fewer than 45,000 clones, about four fifths being singletons. The source was CD4+ or CD8+ T cells sorted from blood, collected in a trial of the OX40 agonist ivuxolimab. These receptors came from an adult with an advanced solid tumor such as melanoma, head and neck, liver or kidney cancer.

In DNA, the CDR3 is TGTGCCAGCAGCTTTCAGGGTAGTAACGAGCAGTACTTC. It yields the protein CASSFQGSNEQYF. The V call is TRBV11-2, the J call TRBJ2-7; weak D call: TRBD1 (5 bases). Deletions cut 3 bases from V and 5 bases from J, with 11 bases between. This CDR3 comprises 13 residues. Germline V lookup: CDR1 SGHAT, CDR2 FQNNGV. The full variable domain, its missing parts supplied by reference TRBV11-2 and TRBJ2-7, is EAGVAQSPRYKIIEKRQSVAFWCNPISGHATLYWYQQILGQGPKLLIQFQNNGVVDDSQLPKDRFSAERLKGVDSTLKIQPAKLEDSAVYLCASSFQGSNEQYFGPGTRLTVT.

V is TRBV30 and J is TRBJ1-2; 10 positions agree with TRBD1. The CDR3 is 13 amino acids. With V trimmed by 1 base and J by 7 bases, 3 bases remained unmatched. From germline, CDR1 is GTSNPN and CDR2 SVGIG (reference sequence). CDR3 residues: CAWSAGTGVGYTF. DNA of the CDR3: TGTGCCTGGAGTGCGGGGACAGGGGTTGGCTACACCTTC.

V is TRBV5-1 and J is TRBJ2-5; D is tentatively TRBD1 or TRBD2 (5 bases each). The J call is in doubt because the DNA end fits TRBJ2-7 better. Looked up from germline, CDR1 is SGHRS and CDR2 is YFSETQ. There are 15 residues in the CDR3. The CDR3 is CASSRGRVGSYEQYF. Written as DNA, the CDR3 is TGCGCCAGCAGCAGGGGACGGGTGGGCTCCTACGAGCAGTACTTC.

This clone appeared once. This chain's CDR3 is CAILRPSTEYSNQPQHF. CDR3 sequence (DNA): TGTGCCATCCTAAGGCCCTCGACAGAATATAGCAATCAGCCCCAGCATTTT. The rearrangement links TRBV28 to TRBJ1-5; perhaps TRBD1 as D (5 bases). The germline CDR1 and CDR2 sequences are MDHEN and SYDVKM. The V gene lost 10 bases and the J gene lost 0 bases, with 22 bases spanning the gap. The CDR3 covers 17 residues.

The chain joins TRBV5-1 to TRBJ1-1, with TRBD1 matching 7 bases. Per germline, CDR1 SGHRS and CDR2 YFSETQ. The CDR3 covers 15 residues. V lost 4 bases, J lost 1 base, and 7 bases stayed unmatched. CDR3 DNA sequence: TGCGCCAGCAGCCCAGGGGACAGAGAGAACACTGAAGCTTTCTTT. As protein: CASSPGDRENTEAFF. Combining the CDR3 with reference TRBV5-1 and TRBJ1-1 gives the whole variable domain KAGVTQTPRYLIKTRGQQVTLSCSPISGHRSVSWYQQTPGQGLQFLFEYFSETQRNKGNFPGRFSGRQFSNSRSEMNVSTLELGDSALYLCASSPGDRENTEAFFGQGTRLTVV.

The V gene is TRBV2, the J gene TRBJ2-7, with D unresolved. V was clipped by 7 bases and J by 2 bases, with 9 bases between them. There are 12 residues in the CDR3. CDR1 SNHLY and CDR2 FYNNEI come from the germline V gene. As DNA, the CDR3 is TGTGCCAGCACCCAGTACACCTACGAGCAGTACTTC. This sequence encodes CASTQYTYEQYF.

This clone was seen a few times. The CDR3 reads CASSQERGTEAFF. In DNA form, the CDR3 reads TGTGCCAGTAGTCAGGAAAGAGGTACTGAAGCTTTCTTT. This chain joins TRBV19 and TRBJ1-1; D not resolved. This CDR3 comprises 13 residues. Trimming took 5 bases from V and 5 from J, leaving 12 bases between them. From germline, CDR1 is LNHDA and CDR2 SQIVND (reference sequence).

V and J are TRBV6-5 and TRBJ2-2; D is undetermined. Trimming left V 4 bases short and J 0 bases short, with 9 bases between. CDR1 and CDR2 (germline): MNHEY, SVGAGI. The CDR3 spans 15 residues. The CDR3 DNA reads TGTGCCAGCAGTTCTCAAGGACCGAACACCGGGGAGCTGTTTTTT. Protein sequence: CASSSQGPNTGELFF.

The gene calls are TRBV6-1 and TRBJ1-2; D call uncertain. Germline CDR1 and CDR2: MNHNS and SASEGT. CDR3 length: 13 amino acids. The V gene lost 2 bases and the J gene lost 1 base, with 5 bases spanning the gap. CDR3 amino acids: CASSELNNYGYTF. The DNA of the CDR3 is TGTGCCAGCAGTGAATTGAATAACTATGGCTACACCTTC.

This clone was seen a single time. The chain employs TRBV30 and TRBJ1-2; D gene unclear. Trimming removed 8 bases at V and 3 bases at J, with 19 bases between. The CDR3 is 14 residues long. The V gene's germline CDR1 is GTSNPN and CDR2 SVGIG (reference sequence). The CDR3 DNA reads TGTGCCACTACCTCGGCCTATGGGTACTATGGCTACACCTTC. Its translation: CATTSAYGYYGYTF.

The CDR3, as DNA: TGTGCCAACAGAGACGGACAGGGCAAAAACATTCAGTACTTC. Residues: CANRDGQGKNIQYF. V gene TRBV5-3 combines with J gene TRBJ2-4; 8 nucleotides match TRBD1. TRBV5-3 is an ORF, and what it does is uncertain. The CDR3 length is 14 residues. With 9 bases clipped from V and 3 bases from J, the junction kept 8 bases outside the gene matches.

V is TRBV19 and J is TRBJ2-1; D is ambiguous. The CDR3 is made up of 14 amino acids. Germline V CDR1 and CDR2: LNHDA, SQIVND (reference sequence). V was trimmed by 7 bases and J by 7 bases, leaving 17 bases between them. DNA for the CDR3: TGTGCCAGTACGGACCCATCCTCCCGGAATGAGCAGTTCTTC. Encoded protein: CASTDPSSRNEQFF.

This sequence joins TRBV6-1 and TRBJ1-1; D perhaps matches TRBD1 (5 bases). The CDR3 is 15 residues long. Germline V gene data show CDR1 as MNHNS and CDR2 as SASEGT. Trimming took 1 base from V and 0 from J, leaving 9 bases between them. CDR3 protein: CASSEVTGLNTEAFF. DNA of the CDR3: TGTGCCAGCAGTGAAGTAACGGGACTGAACACTGAAGCTTTCTTT.

This clone came up a few times. The CDR3, as DNA: TGTGCCAGCAGTTCAACTAACTATGGCTACACCTTC. This translates into CASSSTNYGYTF. The chain combines TRBV6-5 with TRBJ1-2; D gene ambiguous. This CDR3 region has 12 residues. Looked up from germline, CDR1 is MNHEY and CDR2 is SVGAGI. The V end lost 4 bases, the J end lost 0 bases, and 3 bases lay between the germline ends.

This clone was seen a few times. V and J are TRBV10-1 and TRBJ1-1; D is possibly TRBD1 (5 bases). The V and J ends lost 4 bases and 7 bases respectively, with 7 bases between them. Per germline, CDR1 WNHNN and CDR2 SYGVQD (reference sequence). The CDR3 runs 11 residues. Here the CDR3 DNA reads TGCGCCAGCAGTGCAGGGAATGAAGCTTTCTTT. It is translated as CASSAGNEAFF.

The V and J genes are TRBV5-6 and TRBJ2-6; D is unclear. CDR1 is SGHDT, CDR2 YYEEEE, per germline. The CDR3 consists of 15 residues. The V gene lost 4 bases and the J gene lost 0 bases, with 8 bases spanning the gap. For the CDR3, the DNA is TGTGCCAGCAGCCAGCAGGTCTCTGGGGCCAACGTCCTGACTTTC. Its protein is CASSQQVSGANVLTF.

V usage is TRBV9 and J usage is TRBJ1-2, with TRBD1 identical over 7 bases. Losses at the gene ends were 3 bases for V and 8 bases for J; bases not matched to a gene: 7. The CDR3 is 13 residues long. The germline CDR1 and CDR2 sequences are SGDLS and YYNGEE. CDR3: CASSATGIGGYTF. The CDR3 DNA is TGTGCCAGCAGCGCGACAGGGATCGGAGGCTACACCTTC.

This clone was observed once. The chain employs TRBV5-4 and TRBJ2-2; 11 bases align to TRBD1. The CDR3 covers 16 residues. CDR1 and CDR2 from the germline V gene are SGHNT and YYREEE (reference sequence). V lost 3 bases and J lost 4; bases outside the gene matches: 5. In nucleotides, the CDR3 is TGTGCCAGCAGCTCCCGGACAGGGGGCCCCACCGGGGAGCTGTTTTTT. Protein sequence: CASSSRTGGPTGELFF.

This clone was detected only once. The chain recombines TRBV9 with TRBJ2-5, with 8 bases matching TRBD2. The CDR3 is made up of 16 amino acids. The V gene's germline CDR1 is SGDLS and CDR2 YYNGEE. The trim removed 0 bases at V and 2 bases at J, leaving 6 bases unmatched. The CDR3 DNA reads TGTGCCAGCAGCGTAGGCGGGGGGATCACGCAAGAGACCCAGTACTTC. It specifies CASSVGGGITQETQYF.

The chain couples TRBV19 to TRBJ1-6; D not resolved. V gave up 4 bases and J gave up 7 bases, with 11 bases separating them. Germline values: CDR1 LNHDA, CDR2 SQIVND (reference sequence). The CDR3 covers 14 residues. The CDR3 sequence is CASSTYRTNSPLHF. CDR3 sequence (DNA): TGTGCCAGTAGTACCTACCGGACGAATTCACCCCTCCACTTT.

This clone has a single count. V gene TRBV11-3 combines with J gene TRBJ2-5; D is possibly TRBD1 (6 bases). V lost 4 bases and J lost 4, with 10 bases in between. In germline, CDR1 is SGHNT, CDR2 YENEEA. The CDR3 loop spans 13 amino acids. CDR3 region: CASSSTGRETQYF. CDR3 in DNA: TGTGCCAGCAGCTCCACAGGGAGAGAGACCCAGTACTTC.

A few counts support this clone. The V call is TRBV4-1, the J call TRBJ2-1, with D uncertain. Trimming took off 1 base at V and 10 bases at J, with 8 bases between the two ends. Germline V gives CDR1 MGHRA, CDR2 YSYEKL. The CDR3 is 12 amino acids. The CDR3 loop reads CASSQVAKEQFF. For the CDR3, the DNA is TGCGCCAGCAGCCAAGTCGCCAAGGAGCAGTTCTTC.

V usage is TRBV19 and J usage is TRBJ2-3; D perhaps matches TRBD2 (6 bases). Trimming shortened V by 4 bases and J by 3 bases, and 11 bases separated the two germline ends. CDR3 size: 14 residues. In germline, CDR1 is LNHDA, CDR2 SQIVND (reference sequence). The CDR3 is CASSTDYWTDTQYF. The CDR3 region has the DNA TGTGCCAGTAGTACGGACTATTGGACAGATACGCAGTATTTT.

The V call is TRBV27, the J call TRBJ1-5; D possibly corresponds to TRBD1 (5 bases). Germline V lookup: CDR1 MNHEY, CDR2 SMNVEV (reference sequence). The CDR3 totals 15 residues. V was clipped by 6 bases and J by 3 bases, with 15 bases between them. The CDR3 here is CASSKEGRANQPQHF. For the CDR3, the DNA is TGTGCCAGCAGCAAAGAGGGACGGGCCAATCAGCCCCAGCATTTT.

The chain employs TRBV18 and TRBJ1-1; D ambiguous. The germline V gene encodes CDR1 KGHSH and CDR2 LQKENI. The CDR3 loop spans 14 amino acids. V lost 2 bases and J 1 base, leaving 8 bases between the germline ends. The CDR3 DNA follows: TGTGCCAGCTCACCAGTCCGAGGGAACACTGAAGCTTTCTTT. It codes for CASSPVRGNTEAFF.

The chain uses TRBV18 and TRBJ2-5; TRBD2 is a possible D gene (6 bases). CDR3 length equals 13 residues. The germline V gene encodes CDR1 KGHSH and CDR2 LQKENI. V lost 6 bases, J lost 1 base, and 9 bases lay in between. CDR3 in DNA: TGTGCCAGCTCGCTAGCGATCCAAGAGACCCAGTACTTC. This encodes CASSLAIQETQYF.

This clone was seen a handful of times. This chain links TRBV23-1 with TRBJ1-1; 8 bases align to TRBD1. TRBV23-1 is annotated as an ORF whose role is uncertain. The CDR3 length is 15 residues. Trimming cost V 3 bases and J 3 bases; bases outside gene matches: 6. The CDR3 region is CASSHSGTGDTEAFF. Here the CDR3 DNA reads TGCGCCAGCAGTCATTCCGGGACAGGTGACACTGAAGCTTTCTTT.

The chain joins TRBV29-1 to TRBJ2-2; the D gene could be TRBD1 or TRBD2 (6 bases each). Looked up from germline, CDR1 is SQVTM and CDR2 is ANQGSEA. Trimming took 6 bases from V and 3 from J, leaving 11 bases between them. This CDR3 is built from 13 residues. CDR3 amino acids: CSVGGHYTGELFF. DNA of the CDR3: TGCAGCGTGGGGGGACATTACACCGGGGAGCTGTTTTTT.

The chain employs TRBV5-8 and TRBJ2-7; 7 nucleotides match TRBD1. CDR3 length equals 16 residues. V lost 0 bases to trimming and J lost 6 bases; unmatched junction nucleotides: 12. CDR1 and CDR2 from the germline V gene are SGHTS and YDEGEE. The CDR3 reads CASSLGTGTETREQYF. The CDR3 DNA sequence: TGTGCCAGCAGCTTGGGGACCGGGACAGAAACCCGCGAGCAGTACTTC.